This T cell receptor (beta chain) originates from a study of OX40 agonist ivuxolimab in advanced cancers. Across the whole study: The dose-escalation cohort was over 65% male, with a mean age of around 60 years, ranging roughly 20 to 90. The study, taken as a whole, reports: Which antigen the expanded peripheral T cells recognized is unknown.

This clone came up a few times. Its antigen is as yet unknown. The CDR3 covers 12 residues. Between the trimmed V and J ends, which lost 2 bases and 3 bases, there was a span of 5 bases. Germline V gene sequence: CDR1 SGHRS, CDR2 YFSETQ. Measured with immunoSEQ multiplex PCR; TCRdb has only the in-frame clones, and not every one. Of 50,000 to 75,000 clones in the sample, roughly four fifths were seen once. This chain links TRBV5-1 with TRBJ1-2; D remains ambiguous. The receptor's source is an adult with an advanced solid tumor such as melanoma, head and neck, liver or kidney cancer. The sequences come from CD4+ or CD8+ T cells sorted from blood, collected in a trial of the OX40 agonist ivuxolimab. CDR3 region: CASSLTDYGYTF. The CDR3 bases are TGCGCCAGCAGCTTAACAGACTATGGCTACACCTTC.